This TCR beta chain was sequenced during a study of T cell responses to AZD1222 COVID-19 vaccine (dated by TCRdb to about 2021). About the study as a whole: A total of over 230 trial participants underwent TCR sequencing, of whom 200 to 220 had received two doses of AZD1222 and around 25 had received two doses of the MenACWY control vaccine. Enrollment into the trials was organized by age into subgroups of 18-55, 56-69 and 70-plus years, and those subgroups contained roughly 150, 30 and 60 TCR-sequenced participants, respectively. The paper's findings and limits, for the study overall: Because no day 14 peak-response samples were available, the repertoires could be characterized only after the peak T cell response. The whole spike protein was spanned by vaccine-associated CD4 TCRs, and dominant responses were seen in regions 160-218 and 743-854. A significant rise in spike-specific TCR breadth and depth was observed after two AZD1222 doses relative to day 0 and relative to MenACWY recipients. In the small 56-69-year group, the increase in depth fell short of significance, most likely because of low power. Participants were mostly white British and included more females than males, and it was suggested by the authors that clonal diversity may have been underestimated. Conclusions about previously exposed vaccinees are limited, since just a handful of AZD1222 recipients were seropositive for SARS-CoV-2 at baseline. Reportedly, close to half of the unique spike-specific TCRs recognized epitopes lying outside the regions that are mutated in the B.1.351 and B.1.1.7 variants.

The time point tag for this specimen amounts to: about 28 days (+/-7) after the second vaccine dose. AZD1222 recipients whose second dose came at about 4 weeks and those whose second dose came at about 12 weeks were combined into one group, since spike-specific TCR depth and breadth did not differ between the two schedules. The vaccinee samples were drawn from two UK trials, COV001 and COV002, one of which was a single-blind randomized controlled phase 2/3 trial testing AZD1222 (ChAdOx1 nCoV-19) in healthy adults. For TCRbeta chain sequencing, PBMC samples were collected from trial participants at day 0 and at day 28 after the second dose. The CDR3 regions of human TCRbeta chains were subjected to immunosequencing. Per the original workflow: Repertoire TCRs were matched against a reference library of SARS-CoV-2-specific TCRs generated with the MIRA antigen-specificity platform. Breadth meant the fraction of unique TCRs that were SARS-CoV-2-associated, whereas depth meant the fraction of total T cells that were SARS-CoV-2-associated. Using the MIRA data, each spike-specific TCR was mapped to the spike region that the TCR reacts to and placed in a CD4 or CD8 class. Log10-transformed breadth and depth values were compared by one-way ANOVA with Sidak's multiple comparisons tests. TCRdb carries this immuneACCESS record with in-frame sequences only. Its versions omit some clonotypes, under half of them owing to an unresolved V gene in the studies checked, with the rest unexplained. The V and J calls and clone size are taken from that table; D and trimming were inferred from the DNA. This sample holds around 140,000 clones; 91% were observed only once. 3.8% of the sample is taken by the ten largest.

As concerns this clone: Its antigen remains undetermined. No per-base quality is available; no much larger clone lies one base away.

Trimming removed 3 bases from V and 3 bases from J, leaving 13 bases between the germline ends. The CDR3 runs 14 amino acids, cysteine and phenylalanine included. Kept here is only the CDR3 DNA, which spans 42 bases and is read in frame from base 1. CDR1 and CDR2 were assigned from the germline V gene as SGHRS and YFSETQ. The origin of this receptor is an adult who received the AZD1222 COVID-19 vaccine. This sample comprised peripheral blood, obtained 28 days after the second AZD1222 dose. This chain is built from TRBV5-1 and TRBJ2-7; TRBD2 is a possible D gene, resting on 6 matching bases. The bases read TGCGCCAGCAGCTCGGAGGGTAGCGACTACGAGCAGTACTTC. Its coded protein is CASSSEGSDYEQYF.